This is a list of T cell receptor beta chains from one sample in a study of blood T cell repertoires in COVID-19. Sequenced by immunoSEQ multiplex PCR; TCRdb stores in-frame clones only, minus some. Here the sample spans roughly 360,000 clones, about 90% being singletons. Sequenced input: PBMCs or T cells enriched from blood (not recorded which). The receptors come from a man under 40 who had recovered from COVID-19. Each CDR3 is given with its conserved first and last residue. D genes are given only for firm matches. The size field is filled for only some rows; it gives once, few, many or a size class.

v_call: TRBV4-3; j_call: TRBJ1-2; clone_size: NA; d_call: NA; cdr3_aa: CASSQQGDYGYTF; cdr3_nt: TGCGCCAGCAGCCAACAGGGTGACTATGGCTACACCTTC
v_call: TRBV11-1; j_call: TRBJ2-1; clone_size: NA; d_call: TRBD1; cdr3_aa: CASSPQGVPYNEQFF; cdr3_nt: TGTGCCAGCTCCCCACAGGGGGTTCCCTACAATGAGCAGTTCTTC
v_call: TRBV7-2; j_call: TRBJ2-6; clone_size: NA; d_call: NA; cdr3_aa: CASSVRQAGANVLTF; cdr3_nt: TGTGCCAGCAGCGTACGACAGGCTGGGGCCAACGTCCTGACTTTC
v_call: TRBV7-2; j_call: TRBJ1-5; clone_size: NA; d_call: NA; cdr3_aa: CASSLVGGSNQPQHF; cdr3_nt: TGTGCCAGCAGCTTAGTAGGGGGTAGCAATCAGCCCCAGCATTTT
v_call: TRBV19; j_call: TRBJ1-1; clone_size: once; d_call: TRBD1; cdr3_aa: CASTWGQGNTEAFF; cdr3_nt: TGTGCCAGTACATGGGGACAGGGGAATACTGAAGCTTTCTTT
v_call: TRBV30; j_call: TRBJ1-1; clone_size: NA; d_call: NA; cdr3_aa: CAWRQGMNTEAFF; cdr3_nt: TGTGCCTGGAGGCAGGGGATGAACACTGAAGCTTTCTTT
v_call: TRBV9; j_call: TRBJ2-1; clone_size: NA; d_call: TRBD2; cdr3_aa: CASSALAGGINEQFF; cdr3_nt: TGTGCCAGCAGCGCTTTAGCGGGGGGAATCAATGAGCAGTTCTTC
v_call: TRBV29-1; j_call: TRBJ1-1; clone_size: NA; d_call: TRBD1; cdr3_aa: CSAGGGTALNTEAFF; cdr3_nt: TGCAGCGCTGGTGGAGGGACAGCCTTAAACACTGAAGCTTTCTTT
v_call: TRBV19; j_call: TRBJ1-4; clone_size: NA; d_call: NA; cdr3_aa: CASTGGTLFNEKLFF; cdr3_nt: TGTGCCAGTACCGGGGGGACCTTATTTAATGAAAAACTGTTTTTT
v_call: TRBV19; j_call: TRBJ1-4; clone_size: NA; d_call: NA; cdr3_aa: CASSIAEGAREKLFF; cdr3_nt: TGTGCCAGTAGTATAGCGGAAGGGGCGCGCGAAAAACTGTTTTTT
v_call: TRBV25-1; j_call: TRBJ1-4; clone_size: NA; d_call: NA; cdr3_aa: CASRGTGEKLFF; cdr3_nt: TGTGCCAGCAGAGGGACTGGTGAAAAACTGTTTTTT
v_call: TRBV30; j_call: TRBJ2-2; clone_size: NA; d_call: TRBD2; cdr3_aa: CAWNGMTSGGSRELFF; cdr3_nt: TGTGCCTGGAATGGGATGACTAGCGGGGGGAGCAGGGAGCTGTTTTTT
v_call: TRBV13; j_call: TRBJ1-2; clone_size: NA; d_call: NA; cdr3_aa: CASSTQTGLGGYTF; cdr3_nt: TGTGCCAGCAGCACCCAAACAGGGTTGGGAGGCTACACCTTC
v_call: TRBV6-5; j_call: TRBJ1-2; clone_size: few; d_call: NA; cdr3_aa: CASSYSYRANYGYTF; cdr3_nt: TGTGCCAGCAGTTACTCGTATCGTGCGAACTATGGCTACACCTTC
v_call: TRBV29-1; j_call: TRBJ1-1; clone_size: once; d_call: TRBD1; cdr3_aa: CRRDSENTEAFF; cdr3_nt: TGCAGACGGGACAGTGAGAACACTGAAGCTTTCTTT
v_call: TRBV7-4; j_call: TRBJ2-7; clone_size: NA; d_call: NA; cdr3_aa: CASSLGRQVYEQYF; cdr3_nt: TGTGCCAGCAGCCTAGGGCGACAGGTCTACGAGCAGTACTTC
v_call: TRBV27; j_call: TRBJ1-2; clone_size: NA; d_call: TRBD1; cdr3_aa: CASKGQAHGYTF; cdr3_nt: TGTGCCAGCAAGGGACAGGCGCATGGCTACACCTTC
v_call: TRBV7-2; j_call: TRBJ1-6; clone_size: NA; d_call: NA; cdr3_aa: CASSLATVNSPLHF; cdr3_nt: TGTGCCAGCAGCTTAGCTACTGTAAATTCACCCCTCCACTTT
v_call: TRBV3-1/TRBV3-2; j_call: TRBJ1-1; clone_size: NA; d_call: NA; cdr3_aa: CASSQDGSDGQPNTEAFF; cdr3_nt: TGTGCCAGCAGCCAAGATGGCTCTGATGGACAGCCGAACACTGAAGCTTTCTTT
v_call: TRBV3-1/TRBV3-2; j_call: TRBJ2-2; clone_size: NA; d_call: NA; cdr3_aa: CASSQVVGTGELFF; cdr3_nt: TGTGCCAGCAGCCAAGTCGTCGGGACCGGGGAGCTGTTTTTT
v_call: TRBV6-5; j_call: TRBJ2-5; clone_size: NA; d_call: NA; cdr3_aa: CASRNRRQETQYF; cdr3_nt: TGTGCCAGCAGGAACAGACGCCAAGAGACCCAGTACTTC
v_call: TRBV27; j_call: TRBJ1-2; clone_size: NA; d_call: TRBD1; cdr3_aa: CASSPTGWQTGYTF; cdr3_nt: TGTGCCAGCAGTCCGACAGGGTGGCAGACTGGCTACACCTTC
v_call: TRBV7-2; j_call: TRBJ1-2; clone_size: NA; d_call: TRBD1; cdr3_aa: CASSLMGQATRGYTF; cdr3_nt: TGTGCCAGCAGCTTAATGGGACAGGCCACGAGGGGCTACACCTTC
v_call: TRBV7-2; j_call: TRBJ1-6; clone_size: few; d_call: NA; cdr3_aa: CASSLGVLNSPLHF; cdr3_nt: TGTGCCAGCAGCTTAGGAGTTCTGAATTCACCCCTCCACTTT
v_call: TRBV18; j_call: TRBJ1-1; clone_size: NA; d_call: TRBD1; cdr3_aa: CASSPDRGSTEAFF; cdr3_nt: TGTGCCAGCTCACCCGACAGGGGTAGCACTGAAGCTTTCTTT
v_call: TRBV9; j_call: TRBJ2-1; clone_size: once; d_call: TRBD2; cdr3_aa: CASTIDSGGYNEQFF; cdr3_nt: TGTGCCAGCACCATAGATAGCGGGGGGTACAATGAGCAGTTCTTC
v_call: TRBV30; j_call: TRBJ1-4; clone_size: NA; d_call: TRBD1; cdr3_aa: CAWREGTGLREKLFF; cdr3_nt: TGTGCCTGGAGGGAGGGGACAGGGCTCCGCGAAAAACTGTTTTTT
v_call: TRBV5-1; j_call: TRBJ2-5; clone_size: NA; d_call: TRBD1; cdr3_aa: CASSAGQGLWETQYF; cdr3_nt: TGCGCCAGCAGCGCGGGACAGGGCCTCTGGGAGACCCAGTACTTC
v_call: TRBV4-3; j_call: TRBJ1-6; clone_size: NA; d_call: TRBD1; cdr3_aa: CASSQDWGTGGSPLHF; cdr3_nt: TGCGCCAGCAGCCAAGATTGGGGGACAGGGGGATCACCCCTCCACTTT
v_call: TRBV4-2; j_call: TRBJ1-2; clone_size: NA; d_call: TRBD1; cdr3_aa: CASSPGTEYYYGYTF; cdr3_nt: TGTGCCAGCAGCCCCGGGACAGAATATTACTATGGCTACACCTTC
v_call: TRBV18; j_call: TRBJ2-6; clone_size: NA; d_call: NA; cdr3_aa: CASSPPGAPSGANVLTF; cdr3_nt: TGTGCCAGCTCACCACCGGGGGCGCCCTCTGGGGCCAACGTCCTGACTTTC
v_call: TRBV2; j_call: TRBJ2-7; clone_size: NA; d_call: NA; cdr3_aa: CASRREGQDYEQYF; cdr3_nt: TGTGCCAGCAGGCGGGAGGGACAGGACTACGAGCAGTACTTC
v_call: TRBV6-6; j_call: TRBJ2-1; clone_size: NA; d_call: NA; cdr3_aa: CASSDVAGLLNNEQFF; cdr3_nt: TGTGCCAGCAGCGACGTGGCGGGCCTCCTGAACAATGAGCAGTTCTTC
v_call: TRBV19; j_call: TRBJ2-7; clone_size: once; d_call: NA; cdr3_aa: CASRTGLGEQYF; cdr3_nt: TGTGCCAGTCGAACAGGGTTGGGCGAGCAGTACTTC
v_call: TRBV5-1; j_call: TRBJ2-3; clone_size: NA; d_call: TRBD1; cdr3_aa: CASSFLLWTGGTDTQYF; cdr3_nt: TGCGCCAGCAGCTTTTTACTATGGACAGGGGGAACAGATACGCAGTATTTT
v_call: TRBV7-6; j_call: TRBJ1-6; clone_size: few; d_call: NA; cdr3_aa: CASSIDRTENNSPLHF; cdr3_nt: TGTGCCAGCAGCATCGATAGGACAGAGAATAATTCACCCCTCCACTTT
v_call: TRBV19; j_call: TRBJ2-5; clone_size: many; d_call: NA; cdr3_aa: CASSMNEGRETQYF; cdr3_nt: TGTGCCAGTAGTATGAACGAGGGCCGGGAGACCCAGTACTTC
v_call: TRBV5-6; j_call: TRBJ1-2; clone_size: NA; d_call: TRBD1; cdr3_aa: CASSLGAGGEVYTF; cdr3_nt: TGTGCCAGCAGCCTCGGGGCAGGGGGCGAAGTCTACACCTTC
v_call: TRBV30; j_call: TRBJ1-6; clone_size: NA; d_call: NA; cdr3_aa: CAWSVEDRFVNSPLHF; cdr3_nt: TGTGCCTGGAGTGTAGAAGACAGGTTCGTTAATTCACCCCTCCACTTT
v_call: TRBV6-2/TRBV6-3; j_call: TRBJ1-2; clone_size: NA; d_call: NA; cdr3_aa: CASGLSIGQVFYGYTF; cdr3_nt: TGTGCCAGCGGCCTGTCTATCGGACAAGTCTTCTATGGCTACACCTTC
v_call: TRBV7-2; j_call: TRBJ2-5; clone_size: NA; d_call: TRBD2; cdr3_aa: CASSLRREGYQETQYF; cdr3_nt: TGTGCCAGCAGCTTAAGGCGGGAGGGGTACCAAGAGACCCAGTACTTC